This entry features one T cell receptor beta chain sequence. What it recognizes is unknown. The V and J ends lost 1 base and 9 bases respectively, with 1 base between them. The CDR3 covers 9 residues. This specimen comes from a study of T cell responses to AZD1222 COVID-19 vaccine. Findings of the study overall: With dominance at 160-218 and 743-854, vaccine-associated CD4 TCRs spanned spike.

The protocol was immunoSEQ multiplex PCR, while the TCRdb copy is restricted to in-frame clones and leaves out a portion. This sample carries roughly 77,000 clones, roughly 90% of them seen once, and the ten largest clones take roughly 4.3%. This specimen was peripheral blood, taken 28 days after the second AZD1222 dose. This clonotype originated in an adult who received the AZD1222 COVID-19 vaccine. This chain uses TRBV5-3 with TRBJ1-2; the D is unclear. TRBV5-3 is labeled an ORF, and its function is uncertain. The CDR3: CARSLRYTF. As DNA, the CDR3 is TGTGCCAGAAGCTTGCGCTACACCTTC.